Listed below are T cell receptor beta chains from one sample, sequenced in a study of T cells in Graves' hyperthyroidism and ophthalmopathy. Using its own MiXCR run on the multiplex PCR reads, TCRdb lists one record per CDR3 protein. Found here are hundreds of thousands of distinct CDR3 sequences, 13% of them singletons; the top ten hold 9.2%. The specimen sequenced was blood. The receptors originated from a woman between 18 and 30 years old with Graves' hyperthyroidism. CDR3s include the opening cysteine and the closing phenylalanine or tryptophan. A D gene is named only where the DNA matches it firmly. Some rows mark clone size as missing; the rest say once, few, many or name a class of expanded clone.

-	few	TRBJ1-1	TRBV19	TGTGCCAGTAGTATGAGAGGGGGGCTGTTCACTGAAGCTTTCTTT	CASSMRGGLFTEAFF
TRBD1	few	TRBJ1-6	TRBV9	TGTGCCAGCAGCGAAGGGGACAGCAATTCACCCCTCCACTTT	CASSEGDSNSPLHF
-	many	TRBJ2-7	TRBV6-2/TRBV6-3	TGTGCCAGCAGTTACTCGACGGGGGGCATCAACGAGCAGTACTTC	CASSYSTGGINEQYF
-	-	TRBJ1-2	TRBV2	TGTGCGAGTGACCGGGACACTGAAATCTATGGCTACACCTTC	CASDRDTEIYGYTF
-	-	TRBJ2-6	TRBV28	TGTGCCAGCAGTTTCCTTAGGGTCTATTTCTCTGGGGCCAACGTCCTGACTTTC	CASSFLRVYFSGANVLTF
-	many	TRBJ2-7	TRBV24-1	TGTGCCACCAGTGATTTTGGGGGATCGGACGAGCAGTACTTC	CATSDFGGSDEQYF
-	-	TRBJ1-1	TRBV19	TGTGCCAGTAGGATGGGGACGGACACTGAAGCTTTCTTT	CASRMGTDTEAFF
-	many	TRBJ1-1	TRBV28	TGTGCCAGCAGTCTACGGGGGTTTAACACTGAAGCTTTCTTT	CASSLRGFNTEAFF
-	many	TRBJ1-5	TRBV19	TGTGCCAGTGGTGCCGTAAGCAATCAGCCCCAGCATTTT	CASGAVSNQPQHF
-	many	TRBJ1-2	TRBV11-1	TGTGCCAGCAGCTTTCAGGGAACTGGTGACTATGGCTACACCTTC	CASSFQGTGDYGYTF
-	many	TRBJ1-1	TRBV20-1	TGCAGTGCTTGCCGGGACACCAACACTGAAGCTTTCTTT	CSACRDTNTEAFF
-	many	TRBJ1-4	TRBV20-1	TGCAGCGCGACTTGGGAGGAAAAACTGTTTTTT	CSATWEEKLFF
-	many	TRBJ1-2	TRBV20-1	TGCAGTGCTAGCGCCAGGGGAAACTATGGCTACACCTTC	CSASARGNYGYTF
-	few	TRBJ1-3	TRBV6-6	TGTGCCAGCAGTTACTCGATCGGAGGTCTCAGAAACACCATATATTTT	CASSYSIGGLRNTIYF
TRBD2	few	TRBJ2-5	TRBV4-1	TGCGCCAGCAGCTCCCCAGGAGGCCTAGCGGGGACCCAGTACTTC	CASSSPGGLAGTQYF
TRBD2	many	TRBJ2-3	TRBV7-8	TGTGCCAGCAAGACGGGACTAGCGGGCACAGATACGCAGTATTTT	CASKTGLAGTDTQYF
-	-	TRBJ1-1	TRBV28	TGTGCCAGCAGTTCAAATAGTCCTGAAGCTTTCTTT	CASSSNSPEAFF
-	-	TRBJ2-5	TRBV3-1	TGTGCCAGCAGTCGGACCGGGGGAGTGGAGACCCAGTACTTC	CASSRTGGVETQYF
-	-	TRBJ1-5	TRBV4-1	TGCGCCAGCAGCCGACCAGGGGAGAAAGGTCAGCCCCAGCATTTT	CASSRPGEKGQPQHF
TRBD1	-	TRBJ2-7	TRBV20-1	TGCAGTGCTAAAAACGACAGGGGTGGGTACGAGCAGTACTTC	CSAKNDRGGYEQYF
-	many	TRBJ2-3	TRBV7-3	TGTGCCAGCAGCTCGACCACAGATACGCAGTATTTT	CASSSTTDTQYF
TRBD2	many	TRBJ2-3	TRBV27	TGTGCCAGCAGTTTATCTGGGACTAGCGGGGGGGCGGTCACAGATACGCAGTATTTT	CASSLSGTSGGAVTDTQYF
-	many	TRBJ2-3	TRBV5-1	TGCGCCAGTCATTCAACTAGGACGCAGTATTTT	CASHSTRTQYF